The following is a T cell receptor beta chain sequence with its context. The antigen is undetermined. The germline gives CDR1 LNHNV, CDR2 YYDKDF (reference sequence). V lost 0 bases and J 10 bases, leaving 10 bases between the germline ends. The CDR3 covers 13 residues. Generated by immunoSEQ multiplex PCR, the TCRdb table keeps only in-frame clones and is missing some. The data contain about 86,000 clones, approximately 88% of them singletons. This sample is part of a study of T cell responses to AZD1222 COVID-19 vaccine. Study results and limitations: Clonal diversity was possibly underestimated; the donors were predominantly white British and more often female.

The chain recombines TRBV15 with TRBJ2-1, with D perhaps TRBD2 (5 bases). This TCR was recovered from an adult who received the AZD1222 COVID-19 vaccine. This material consisted of peripheral blood, taken 28 days after the second AZD1222 dose. CDR3 nucleotides: TGTGCCACCAGCAGAGACCCCCCGGGGGAGCAGTTCTTC. Translated: CATSRDPPGEQFF.